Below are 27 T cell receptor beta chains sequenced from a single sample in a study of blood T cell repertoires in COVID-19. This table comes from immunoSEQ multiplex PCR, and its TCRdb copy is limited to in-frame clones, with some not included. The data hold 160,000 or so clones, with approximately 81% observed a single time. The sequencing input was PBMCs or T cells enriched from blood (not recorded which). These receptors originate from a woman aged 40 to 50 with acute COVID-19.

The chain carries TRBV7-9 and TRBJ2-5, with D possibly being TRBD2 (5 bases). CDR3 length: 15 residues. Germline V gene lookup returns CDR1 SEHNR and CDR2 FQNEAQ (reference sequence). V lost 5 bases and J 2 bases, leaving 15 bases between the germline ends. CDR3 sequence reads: CASSEPEAVQETQYF. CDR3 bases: TGTGCCAGCAGCGAGCCGGAGGCCGTACAAGAGACCCAGTACTTC.

The CDR3 DNA sequence: TGCGCCAGCAGTCACCGGGGCCAGGCTAGAGGGACTAGCGTAACCTACAATGAGCAGTTCTTC. Translating it yields CASSHRGQARGTSVTYNEQFF. V is TRBV23-1 and J is TRBJ2-1, with 10 bases identical to TRBD2. TRBV23-1 is recorded as an ORF, its role being uncertain. The J segment lost 2 bases and the V segment lost 3 bases, leaving 19 bases of the junction unmatched. The CDR3 sequence is 21 residues long.

The CDR3 sequence: CASSRSGTYSYNEQFF. As DNA, the CDR3 is TGTGCCAGCAGTCGCTCCGGGACTTATTCCTACAATGAGCAGTTCTTC. This rearrangement joins TRBV11-2 to TRBJ2-1; TRBD2 is a possible D gene (6 bases). The V gene's germline CDR1 is SGHAT and CDR2 FQNNGV. V was trimmed by 6 bases and J by 1 base, leaving 16 bases between them. This CDR3 has 16 amino acids.

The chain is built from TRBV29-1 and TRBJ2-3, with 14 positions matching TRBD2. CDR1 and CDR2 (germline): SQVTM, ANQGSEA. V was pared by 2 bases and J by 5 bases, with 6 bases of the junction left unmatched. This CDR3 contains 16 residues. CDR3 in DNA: TGCAGCGTTGAACGGGGGACTAGCGGGAGTGTAGATACGCAGTATTTT. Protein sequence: CSVERGTSGSVDTQYF.

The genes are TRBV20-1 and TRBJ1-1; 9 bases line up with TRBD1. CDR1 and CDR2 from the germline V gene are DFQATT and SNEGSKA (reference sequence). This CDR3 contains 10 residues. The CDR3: CGTGHTEAFF. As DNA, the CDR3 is TGCGGGACAGGGCACACTGAAGCTTTCTTT.

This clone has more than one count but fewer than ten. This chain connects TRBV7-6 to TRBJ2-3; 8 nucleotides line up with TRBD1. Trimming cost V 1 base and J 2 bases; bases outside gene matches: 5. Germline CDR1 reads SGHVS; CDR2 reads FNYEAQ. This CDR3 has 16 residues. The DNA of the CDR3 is TGTGCCAGCAGCTTAGGTCTGGACAGGGTCACAGATACGCAGTATTTT. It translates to CASSLGLDRVTDTQYF.

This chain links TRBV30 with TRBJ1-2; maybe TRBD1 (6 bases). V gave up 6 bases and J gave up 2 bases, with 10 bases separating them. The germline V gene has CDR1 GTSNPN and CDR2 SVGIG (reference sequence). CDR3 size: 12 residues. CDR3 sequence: CACRTGNYGYTF. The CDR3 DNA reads TGTGCCTGTCGTACAGGGAACTATGGCTACACCTTC.

CDR3 sequence (DNA): TGCGCCAGCAGCTTTCAGGCGGGAGGGGGATACAATGAGCAGTTCTTC. It specifies CASSFQAGGGYNEQFF. The chain joins TRBV5-1 to TRBJ2-1, with TRBD2 identical over 9 bases. Germline trimming cut 2 bases from V and 4 bases from J; bases unmatched to any gene: 7. Germline CDR1 and CDR2: SGHRS and YFSETQ. The CDR3 length is 16 residues.

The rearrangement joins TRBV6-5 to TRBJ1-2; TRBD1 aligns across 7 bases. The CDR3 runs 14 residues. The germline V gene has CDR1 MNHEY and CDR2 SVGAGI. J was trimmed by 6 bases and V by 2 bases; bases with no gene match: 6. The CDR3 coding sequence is TGTGCCAGCAGTTACAGACAGGGAAGGAATGGCTACACCTTC. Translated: CASSYRQGRNGYTF.

This CDR3 is CASGIAGDPGETQYF. The CDR3 DNA reads TGTGCTAGCGGAATAGCGGGAGATCCAGGAGAGACCCAGTACTTC. The V gene is TRBV7-7, the J gene TRBJ2-5, with 9 bases that match TRBD2. The CDR3 sequence is 15 residues long. The germline CDR1 and CDR2 sequences are SSHAT and FNYEAQ (reference sequence).

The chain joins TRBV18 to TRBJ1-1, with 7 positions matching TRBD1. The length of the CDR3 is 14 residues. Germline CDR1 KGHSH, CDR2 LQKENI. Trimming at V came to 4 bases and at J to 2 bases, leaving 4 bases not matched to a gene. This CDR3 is CASSQGTANTEAFF. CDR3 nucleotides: TGTGCCAGCTCACAAGGGACAGCTAACACTGAAGCTTTCTTT. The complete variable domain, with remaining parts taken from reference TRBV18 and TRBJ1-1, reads NAGVMQNPRHLVRRRGQEARLRCSPMKGHSHVYWYRQLPEEGLKFMVYLQKENIIDESGMPKERFSAEFPKEGPSILRIQQVVRGDSAAYFCASSQGTANTEAFFGQGTRLTVV.

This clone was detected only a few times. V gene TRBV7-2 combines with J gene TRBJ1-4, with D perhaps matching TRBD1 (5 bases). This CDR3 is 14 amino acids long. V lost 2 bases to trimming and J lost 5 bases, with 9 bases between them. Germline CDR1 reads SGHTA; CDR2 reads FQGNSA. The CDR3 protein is CASSLPRQNEKLFF. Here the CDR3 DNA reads TGTGCCAGCAGCTTACCCCGACAGAATGAAAAACTGTTTTTT.

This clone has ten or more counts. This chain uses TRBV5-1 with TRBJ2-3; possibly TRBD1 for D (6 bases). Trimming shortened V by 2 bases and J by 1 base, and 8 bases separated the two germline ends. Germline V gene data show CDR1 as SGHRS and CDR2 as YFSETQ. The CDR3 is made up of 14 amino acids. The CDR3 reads CASSLTGRTDTQYF. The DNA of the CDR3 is TGCGCCAGCAGCTTAACAGGGCGCACAGATACGCAGTATTTT.

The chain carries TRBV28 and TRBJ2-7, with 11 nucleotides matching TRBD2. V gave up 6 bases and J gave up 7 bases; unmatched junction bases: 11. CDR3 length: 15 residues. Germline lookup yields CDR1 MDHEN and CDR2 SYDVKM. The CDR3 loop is CASRPGLAAFGEQYV. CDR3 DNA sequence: TGTGCCAGCAGACCGGGACTAGCGGCCTTCGGGGAGCAGTACGTC.

The CDR3 loop is CASSQDRGGHKDGYTF. For the CDR3, the DNA is TGTGCCAGCAGTCAGGACAGGGGGGGCCATAAGGATGGCTACACCTTC. V usage is TRBV27 and J usage is TRBJ1-2, with 10 nucleotides matching TRBD1. Germline V gene sequence: CDR1 MNHEY, CDR2 SMNVEV (reference sequence). J was trimmed by 6 bases and V by 5 bases; bases with no gene match: 12. CDR3 length equals 16 residues.

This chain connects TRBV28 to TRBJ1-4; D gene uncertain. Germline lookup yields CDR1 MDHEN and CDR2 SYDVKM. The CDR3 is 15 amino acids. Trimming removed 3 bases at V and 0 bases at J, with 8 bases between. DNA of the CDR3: TGTGCCAGCAGTTTCCGGGAGCCAACTAATGAAAAACTGTTTTTT. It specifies CASSFREPTNEKLFF.

The DNA for the CDR3 is TGTGCCAGCAGTTTCAGGGAGGGCACTGAAGCTTTCTTT. Translating gives CASSFREGTEAFF. This chain uses TRBV12-3 or TRBV12-4 with TRBJ1-1; D perhaps matches TRBD1 (5 bases). Between the trimmed V and J ends, which lost 3 bases and 4 bases, there was a span of 9 bases. The CDR3 spans 13 residues.

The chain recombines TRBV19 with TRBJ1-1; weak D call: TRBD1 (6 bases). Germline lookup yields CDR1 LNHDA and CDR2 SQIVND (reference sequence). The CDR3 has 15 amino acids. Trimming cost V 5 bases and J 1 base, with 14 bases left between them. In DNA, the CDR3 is TGTGCCAGTAGTGTTGGGGCCAGGGGGAACACTGAAGCTTTCTTT. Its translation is CASSVGARGNTEAFF.

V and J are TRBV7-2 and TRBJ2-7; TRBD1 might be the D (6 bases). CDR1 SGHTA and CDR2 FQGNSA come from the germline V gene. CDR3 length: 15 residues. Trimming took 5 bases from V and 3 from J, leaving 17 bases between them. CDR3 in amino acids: CASSVAGTQIYEQYF. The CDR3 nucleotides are TGTGCCAGCAGCGTCGCCGGGACACAGATCTACGAGCAGTACTTC.

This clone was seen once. The CDR3 sequence is CASSLTGSSYNEQFF. The CDR3 DNA reads TGTGCCAGTAGTCTTACAGGGAGCTCCTACAATGAGCAGTTCTTC. This chain uses TRBV19 with TRBJ2-1; perhaps TRBD1 as D (6 bases). The CDR3 contains 15 residues. Per the germline V gene, CDR1 is LNHDA and CDR2 is SQIVND (reference sequence). With 5 bases removed from V and 0 bases from J, the gap between germline ends came to 11 bases.

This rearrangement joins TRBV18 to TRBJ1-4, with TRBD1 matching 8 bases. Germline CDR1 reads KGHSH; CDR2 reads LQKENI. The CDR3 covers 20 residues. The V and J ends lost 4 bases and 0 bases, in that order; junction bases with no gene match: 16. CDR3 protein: CASSLNPGQGKDATNEKLFF. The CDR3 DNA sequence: TGTGCCAGCTCACTCAACCCTGGACAGGGAAAGGACGCAACTAATGAAAAACTGTTTTTT.

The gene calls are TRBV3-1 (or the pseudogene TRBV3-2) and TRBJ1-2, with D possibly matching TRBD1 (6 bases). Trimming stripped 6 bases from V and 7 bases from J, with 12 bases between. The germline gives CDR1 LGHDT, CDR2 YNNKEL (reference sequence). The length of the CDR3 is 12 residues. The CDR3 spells CASRQGRGGYTF. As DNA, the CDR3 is TGTGCCAGCAGGCAGGGGAGGGGTGGCTACACCTTC.

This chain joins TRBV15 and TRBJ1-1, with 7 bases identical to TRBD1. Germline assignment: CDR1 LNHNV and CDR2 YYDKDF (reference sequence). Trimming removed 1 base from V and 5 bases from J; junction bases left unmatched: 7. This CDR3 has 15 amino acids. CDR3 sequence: CATSRGEGAFTEAFF. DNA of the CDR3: TGTGCCACCAGCAGAGGTGAGGGGGCGTTTACTGAAGCTTTCTTT.

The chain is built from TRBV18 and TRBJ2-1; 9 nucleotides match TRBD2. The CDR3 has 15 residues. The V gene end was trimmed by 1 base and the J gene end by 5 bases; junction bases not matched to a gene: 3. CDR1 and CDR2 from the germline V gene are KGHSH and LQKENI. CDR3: CASSPLAGANNEQFF. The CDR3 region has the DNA TGTGCCAGCTCACCACTAGCGGGAGCTAACAATGAGCAGTTCTTC.

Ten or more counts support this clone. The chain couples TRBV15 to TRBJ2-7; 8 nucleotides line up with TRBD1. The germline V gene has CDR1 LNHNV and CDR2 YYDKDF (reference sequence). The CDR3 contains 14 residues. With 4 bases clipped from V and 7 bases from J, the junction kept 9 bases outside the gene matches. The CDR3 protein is CATSTRVTGVEQYF. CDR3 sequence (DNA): TGTGCCACCAGCACCCGAGTGACAGGGGTGGAGCAGTACTTC.

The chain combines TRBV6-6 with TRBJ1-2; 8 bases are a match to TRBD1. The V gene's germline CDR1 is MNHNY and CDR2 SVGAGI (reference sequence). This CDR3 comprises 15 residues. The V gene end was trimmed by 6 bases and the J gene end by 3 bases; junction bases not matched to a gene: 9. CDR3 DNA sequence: TGTGCCAGCAGCCGGGCAGGGGGCTCGGACTATGGCTACACCTTC. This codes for CASSRAGGSDYGYTF.

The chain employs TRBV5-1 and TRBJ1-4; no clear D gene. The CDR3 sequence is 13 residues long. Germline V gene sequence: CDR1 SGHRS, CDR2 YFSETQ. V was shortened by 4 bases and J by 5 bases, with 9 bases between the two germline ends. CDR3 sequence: CASSLQPNEKLFF. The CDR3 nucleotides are TGCGCCAGCAGCCTACAGCCAAATGAAAAACTGTTTTTT.